The 14 T cell receptor beta chains below were found in one sample sequenced in a study of OX40 agonist ivuxolimab in advanced cancers. This table comes from immunoSEQ multiplex PCR, and its TCRdb copy is limited to in-frame clones, with some not included. The table includes more than 80,000 clones, 75% to 95% detected once. Source: CD4+ or CD8+ T cells sorted from blood, taken in a trial of the OX40 agonist ivuxolimab. The receptors originated from an adult with an advanced solid tumor such as melanoma, head and neck, liver or kidney cancer.

The V call is TRBV30, the J call TRBJ2-2, with D perhaps TRBD2 (7 bases). Germline V lookup: CDR1 GTSNPN, CDR2 SVGIG (reference sequence). Trimming took off 3 bases at V and 5 bases at J, with 16 bases between the two ends. CDR3 length equals 15 residues. The CDR3 reads CAWRTQGGGTGELFF. The CDR3 DNA reads TGTGCCTGGAGAACCCAGGGAGGGGGAACCGGGGAGCTGTTTTTT.

This chain connects TRBV4-1 to TRBJ1-2; TRBD1 might be the D (5 bases). The germline V gene encodes CDR1 MGHRA and CDR2 YSYEKL. The CDR3 length is 12 residues. The ends were cut back, 8 bases at V and 2 bases at J, with 9 bases in the middle. CDR3 bases: TGCGCCAGCGGGGGTCAAAACTATGGCTACACCTTC. Protein product: CASGGQNYGYTF.

The chain links TRBV28 to TRBJ1-1, with D perhaps matching TRBD1 (6 bases). The CDR3 runs to 14 residues. Between the trimmed V and J ends, which lost 5 bases and 3 bases, there was a span of 13 bases. The germline V gene has CDR1 MDHEN and CDR2 SYDVKM. For the CDR3, the DNA is TGTGCCAGCAGTCCGGGGGGGGCCTACACTGAAGCTTTCTTT. The encoded protein is CASSPGGAYTEAFF.

This sequence joins TRBV5-1 and TRBJ2-7; D gene ambiguous. This CDR3 has 13 residues. Between the trimmed V and J ends, which lost 0 bases and 5 bases, there was a span of 9 bases. Germline assignment: CDR1 SGHRS and CDR2 YFSETQ. Here the CDR3 reads CASSLAGSNEQYF. The CDR3 coding sequence is TGCGCCAGCAGCTTGGCAGGTAGTAACGAGCAGTACTTC.

The J gene is TRBJ1-2, the V gene TRBV30; D gene uncertain. CDR3 length: 14 amino acids. V lost 6 bases and J 6 bases, leaving 20 bases between the germline ends. Germline-derived CDR1 and CDR2 are GTSNPN and SVGIG (reference sequence). This CDR3 reads CACFDRGGLHGYTF. CDR3 nucleotide sequence: TGTGCCTGTTTTGATCGCGGCGGGCTACATGGCTACACCTTC.

The chain recombines TRBV6-1 with TRBJ1-1, with D perhaps matching TRBD1 (5 bases). Germline CDR1 reads MNHNS; CDR2 reads SASEGT. The CDR3 runs 15 residues. V shed 7 bases and J shed 1 base, with 16 bases lying between them. The CDR3 DNA is TGTGCCAGCACCCTAACCGGGACGGCGAACACTGAAGCTTTCTTT. Protein product: CASTLTGTANTEAFF.

The CDR3 here is CASRSRLTGGQTQYF. The CDR3 DNA reads as TGTGCCAGCAGATCGCGACTAACGGGGGGCCAGACCCAGTACTTC. The chain couples TRBV6-5 to TRBJ2-5, with a possible D match to TRBD2 (7 bases). The length of the CDR3 is 15 residues. Trimming cost V 6 bases and J 6 bases, with 20 bases left between them. The germline gives CDR1 MNHEY, CDR2 SVGAGI.

The rearrangement links TRBV4-2 to TRBJ1-1; D remains ambiguous. V gave up 0 bases and J gave up 3 bases, with 5 bases separating them. Germline-derived CDR1 and CDR2 are LGHNA and YNFKEQ. CDR3 length equals 13 residues. CDR3 nucleotide sequence: TGTGCCAGCAGCCAAGATACCGACACTGAAGCTTTCTTT. Protein: CASSQDTDTEAFF.

The rearrangement links TRBV28 to TRBJ1-2; D not certain. The CDR3 contains 12 residues. Trimming took 5 bases from V and 9 from J, leaving 13 bases between them. The germline V gene has CDR1 MDHEN and CDR2 SYDVKM. The CDR3 spells CASSGGLLSYTF. In DNA, the CDR3 is TGTGCCAGCAGTGGTGGGCTTCTGAGCTACACCTTC.

This clone was counted a single time. The V gene is TRBV6-6, the J gene TRBJ2-2; D ambiguous. This CDR3 region has 15 residues. V was clipped by 0 bases and J by 2 bases, with 7 bases between them. Germline V gives CDR1 MNHNY, CDR2 SVGAGI (reference sequence). Here the CDR3 reads CASSYSPENTGELFF. CDR3 DNA: TGTGCCAGCAGTTACTCTCCGGAAAACACCGGGGAGCTGTTTTTT.

The CDR3 loop reads CASSLYGGGGEKLFF. The CDR3 DNA follows: TGTGCCAGCAGCTTATACGGGGGAGGTGGTGAAAAACTGTTTTTT. The chain uses TRBV7-2 and TRBJ1-4; tentatively, D is TRBD1 (5 bases). Trimming cost V 2 bases and J 7 bases, with 14 bases left between them. Germline CDR1 reads SGHTA; CDR2 reads FQGNSA. CDR3 length equals 15 residues.

The chain joins TRBV10-3 to TRBJ2-7; 10 bases fit TRBD2. Germline lookup yields CDR1 ENHRY and CDR2 SYGVKD. The CDR3 runs 14 residues. V shed 4 bases and J 1 base; nucleotides not matched to a gene: 1. The CDR3 DNA is TGTGCCATCAGTGGGACTAGCGGATCCTACGAGCAGTACTTC. This gives the protein CAISGTSGSYEQYF.

This clone was detected once. This chain links TRBV21-1 with TRBJ2-5; the table's D gene call, TRBD1, was not cross checked with the DNA. TRBV21-1 is marked as a pseudogene. This CDR3 contains 11 residues. CDR3 nucleotide sequence: TGTGCCAGCACCGACAGCGAGACCCAGTACTTC. Protein: CASTDSETQYF.

V is TRBV9 and J is TRBJ1-4, with 7 bases identical to TRBD1. The CDR3 sequence is 15 residues long. J gave up 8 bases and V 4 bases, and 11 bases lay outside the gene matches. Germline values: CDR1 SGDLS, CDR2 YYNGEE. CDR3 amino acids: CASSPREGAGEKLFF. CDR3 DNA sequence: TGTGCCAGCAGCCCCAGAGAGGGGGCGGGAGAAAAACTGTTTTTT.